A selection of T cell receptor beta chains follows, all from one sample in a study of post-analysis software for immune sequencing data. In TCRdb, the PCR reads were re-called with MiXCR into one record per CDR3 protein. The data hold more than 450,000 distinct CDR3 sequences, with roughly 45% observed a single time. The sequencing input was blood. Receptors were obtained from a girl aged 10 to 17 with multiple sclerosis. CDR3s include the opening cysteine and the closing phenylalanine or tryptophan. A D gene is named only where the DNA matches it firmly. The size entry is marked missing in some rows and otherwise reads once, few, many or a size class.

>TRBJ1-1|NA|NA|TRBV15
CATSRDIGNTEAFF
TGTGCCACCAGCAGAGATATAGGGAACACTGAAGCTTTCTTT
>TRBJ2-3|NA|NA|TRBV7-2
CASSPGFRTDTQYF
TGTGCCAGCAGCCCCGGGTTCCGCACAGATACGCAGTATTTT
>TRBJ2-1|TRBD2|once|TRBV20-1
CSAPRSGRAQDEQFF
TGCAGTGCTCCAAGGAGCGGGAGGGCCCAGGATGAGCAGTTCTTC
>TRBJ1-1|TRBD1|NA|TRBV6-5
CASRAGTENTEAFF
TGTGCCAGCAGGGCCGGGACAGAGAACACTGAAGCTTTCTTT
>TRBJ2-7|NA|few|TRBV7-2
CASSPVSGSYEQYF
TGTGCCAGCAGCCCAGTTAGCGGTTCCTACGAGCAGTACTTC
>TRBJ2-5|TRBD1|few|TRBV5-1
CASRTGQETQYF
TGCGCCAGCAGGACAGGGCAAGAGACCCAGTACTTC
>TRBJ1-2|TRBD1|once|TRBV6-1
CASSEEGTGAGGYTF
TGTGCCAGCAGTGAAGAGGGGACAGGGGCAGGAGGCTACACCTTC
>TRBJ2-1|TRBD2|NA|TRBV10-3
CAISLAGGMNEQFF
TGTGCCATCAGTCTAGCGGGAGGTATGAATGAGCAGTTCTTC
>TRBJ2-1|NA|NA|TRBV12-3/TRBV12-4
CASSLAVSEQFF
TGTGCCAGCAGTTTAGCGGTCAGTGAGCAGTTCTTC
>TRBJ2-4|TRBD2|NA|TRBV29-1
CSVGSGSSSGSIQYF
TGCAGCGTCGGTAGCGGGAGCTCAAGTGGGAGCATTCAGTACTTC
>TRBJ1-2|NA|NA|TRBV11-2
CASSLGQYSYGYTF
TGTGCCAGCAGCTTAGGACAGTATTCCTATGGCTACACCTTC
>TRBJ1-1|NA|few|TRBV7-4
CASSSRGGTEAFF
TGTGCCAGCAGCTCCCGTGGAGGCACTGAAGCTTTCTTT
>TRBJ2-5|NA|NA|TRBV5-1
CASSLEGFQETQYF
TGCGCCAGCAGCTTGGAGGGATTCCAAGAGACCCAGTACTTC
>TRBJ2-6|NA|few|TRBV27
CASRPGDSGANVLTF
TGTGCCAGCAGACCAGGGGACTCTGGGGCCAACGTCCTGACTTTC
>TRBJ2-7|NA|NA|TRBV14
CVSSQTGYEQYF
TGTGTCAGCAGCCAGACAGGCTACGAGCAGTACTTC
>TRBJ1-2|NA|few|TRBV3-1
CASSQGKRYGYTF
TGCGCCAGCAGTCAGGGGAAGAGGTATGGCTACACCTTC
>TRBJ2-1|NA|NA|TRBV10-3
CAISDLAASSYNEQFF
TGTGCCATCAGTGACCTAGCTGCGAGCTCCTACAATGAGCAGTTCTTC
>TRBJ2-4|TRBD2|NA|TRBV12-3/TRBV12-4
CASSLSSGGKSQYF
TGTGCCAGCAGTTTATCTAGCGGGGGAAAATCTCAGTACTTC
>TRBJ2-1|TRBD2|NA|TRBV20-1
CSASGTRAWDEQFF
TGCAGTGCTTCCGGGACTAGGGCCTGGGATGAGCAGTTCTTC
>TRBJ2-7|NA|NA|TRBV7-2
CASSFAPPGIYEQYF
TGTGCCAGCAGCTTCGCCCCTCCGGGAATCTACGAGCAGTACTTC
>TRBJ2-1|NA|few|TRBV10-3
CATNSLDRSSYNEQFF
TGCGCCACGAATTCCCTAGACCGGAGCTCCTACAATGAGCAGTTCTTC